The source of this T cell receptor beta chain is a study of shared clonotypes between healthy human individuals. Study-wide points: All-four-donor shared clonotypes had higher generation probabilities than non-shared clonotypes did.

Note on this clone: Its specificity is unknown.

The data were produced by immunoSEQ multiplex PCR, yet TCRdb's version contains in-frame clones alone and is incomplete. The sample includes roughly 2 million clones, 90% to 97% of them seen just once. Per germline, CDR1 SGHTA and CDR2 FQGTGA. The CDR3 runs to 13 residues. The ends were cut back, 3 bases at V and 9 bases at J, with 9 bases in the middle. The specimen sequenced was naive CD4+ T cells sorted from blood. The subset is: CD45RA+ positively selected. This chain links TRBV7-3 with TRBJ1-6; D might be TRBD1 (6 bases). This sequence was found in a man younger than 35 in good health. The CDR3 region is CASSFGGGSPLHF. CDR3 sequence (DNA): TGTGCCAGCAGCTTCGGAGGGGGTTCACCCCTCCACTTT.